This is a list of T cell receptor beta chains from one sample in a study of blood T cells in healthy people across ages. One entry per CDR3 protein results from TCRdb running MiXCR on the 5' RACE reads. Of approximately 760,000 distinct CDR3 sequences in the sample, 25% are singletons; the top ten hold just under 9.5%. The same sample was also studied in work on T cells of mothers and their children.

The material sequenced was blood. Receptors originate from a boy between 5 and 17 years old in good health. Both conserved end residues are part of each CDR3.

13 TRBJ1-1 TRBV6-6 CASKPGRDTEAFF
15 TRBJ2-7 TRBV10-3 CAISPGTGVSYEQYF
14 TRBJ2-7 TRBV14 CASSQLYNSYEQYF
17 TRBJ2-3 TRBV2 CASSELVEAAPGNTQYF
14 TRBJ2-7 TRBV29-1 CSGRTSGSPYEQYF
15 TRBJ2-7 TRBV2 CASSALGSSSYEQYF
14 TRBJ2-5 TRBV29-1 CSVSSGDGQETQYF
13 TRBJ1-2 TRBV7-9 CASSDRFRDGYTF
15 TRBJ1-1 TRBV6-2/TRBV6-3 CASQAEGALSTEAFF
13 TRBJ2-2 TRBV29-1 CSVEAQNTGELFF
12 - TRBV7-9 CASSLTLDEQFF
16 TRBJ2-1 TRBV4-1 CASSQDSTNAYNEQFF
15 TRBJ1-4 TRBV29-1 CSVEDAGATNEKLFF
9 TRBJ2-1 TRBV6-5 CASGMEQFF